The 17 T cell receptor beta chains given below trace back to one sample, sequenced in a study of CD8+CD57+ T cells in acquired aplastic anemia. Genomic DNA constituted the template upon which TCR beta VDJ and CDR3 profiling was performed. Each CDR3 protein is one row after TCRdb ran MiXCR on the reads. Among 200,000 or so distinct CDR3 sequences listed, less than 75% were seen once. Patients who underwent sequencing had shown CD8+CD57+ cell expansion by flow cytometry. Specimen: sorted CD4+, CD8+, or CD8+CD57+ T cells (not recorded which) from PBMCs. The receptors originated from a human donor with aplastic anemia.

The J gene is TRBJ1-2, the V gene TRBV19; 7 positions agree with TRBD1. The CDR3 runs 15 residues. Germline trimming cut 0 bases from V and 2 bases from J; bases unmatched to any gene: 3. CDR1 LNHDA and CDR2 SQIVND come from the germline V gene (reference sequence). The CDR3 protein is CASSIEGQPNYGYTF. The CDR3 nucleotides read TGTGCCAGTAGTATAGAGGGACAGCCAAACTATGGCTACACCTTC. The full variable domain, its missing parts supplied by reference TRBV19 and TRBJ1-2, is DGGITQSPKYLFRKEGQNVTLSCEQNLNHDAMYWYRQDPGQGLRLIYYSQIVNDFQKGDIAEGYSVSREKKESFPLTVTSAQKNPTAFYLCASSIEGQPNYGYTFGSGTRLTVV.

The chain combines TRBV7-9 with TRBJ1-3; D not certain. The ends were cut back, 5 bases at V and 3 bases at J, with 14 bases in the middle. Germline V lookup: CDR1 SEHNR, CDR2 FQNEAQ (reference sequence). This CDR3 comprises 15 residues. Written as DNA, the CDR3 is TGTGCCAGCAGCCTTAATGGGATCCTTGGAAACACCATATATTTT. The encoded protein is CASSLNGILGNTIYF.

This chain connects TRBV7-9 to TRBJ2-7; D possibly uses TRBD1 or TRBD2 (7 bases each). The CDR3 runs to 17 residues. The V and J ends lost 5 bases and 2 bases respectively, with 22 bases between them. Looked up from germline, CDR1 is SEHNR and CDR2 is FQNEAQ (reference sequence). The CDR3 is CASSSATRGGKAYEQYF. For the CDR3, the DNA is TGTGCCAGCAGCAGCGCCACCAGGGGGGGGAAAGCCTACGAGCAGTACTTC.

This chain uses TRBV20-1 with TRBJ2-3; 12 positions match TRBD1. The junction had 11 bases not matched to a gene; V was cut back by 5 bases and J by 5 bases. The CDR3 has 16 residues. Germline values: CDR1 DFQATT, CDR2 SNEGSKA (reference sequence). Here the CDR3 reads CSAAEMGQGARDTQYF. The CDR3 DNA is TGCAGTGCTGCAGAAATGGGACAGGGGGCAAGAGATACGCAGTATTTT.

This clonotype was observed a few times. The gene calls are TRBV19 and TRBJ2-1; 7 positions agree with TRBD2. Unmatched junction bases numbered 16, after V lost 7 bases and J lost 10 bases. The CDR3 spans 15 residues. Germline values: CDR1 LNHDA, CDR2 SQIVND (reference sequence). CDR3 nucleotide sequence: TGTGCCAGTACCGCCCCGGGACGGGGGGTGTCAGAGCAGTTCTTC. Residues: CASTAPGRGVSEQFF.

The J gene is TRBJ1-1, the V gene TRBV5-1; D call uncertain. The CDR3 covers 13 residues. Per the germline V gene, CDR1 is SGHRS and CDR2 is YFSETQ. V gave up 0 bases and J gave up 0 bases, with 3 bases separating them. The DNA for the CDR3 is TGCGCCAGCAGCTTGGAAATGAACACTGAAGCTTTCTTT. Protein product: CASSLEMNTEAFF.

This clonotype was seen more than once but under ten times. The CDR3 spells CASSSTLSGRGVSGNTIYF. Written as DNA, the CDR3 is TGTGCCAGCAGTTCTACCCTCAGTGGTAGGGGGGTCTCTGGAAACACCATATATTTT. The rearrangement joins TRBV6-6 to TRBJ1-3; the D gene is possibly TRBD1 (6 bases). The V and J ends lost 4 bases and 0 bases respectively, with 22 bases between them. From germline, CDR1 is MNHNY and CDR2 SVGAGI (reference sequence). The CDR3 length is 19 residues.

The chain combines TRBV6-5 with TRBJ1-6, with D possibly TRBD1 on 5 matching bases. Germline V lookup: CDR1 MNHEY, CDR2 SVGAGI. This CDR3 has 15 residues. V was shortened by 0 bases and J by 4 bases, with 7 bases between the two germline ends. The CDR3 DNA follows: TGTGCCAGCAGTTACTCGAGACAGTATAATTCACCCCTCCACTTT. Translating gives CASSYSRQYNSPLHF.

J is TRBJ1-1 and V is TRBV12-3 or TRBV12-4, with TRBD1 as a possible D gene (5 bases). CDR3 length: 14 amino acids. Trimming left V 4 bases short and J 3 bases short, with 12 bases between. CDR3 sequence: CASSSTTGDTEAFF. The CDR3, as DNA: TGTGCCAGCAGTTCGACCACGGGGGACACTGAAGCTTTCTTT.

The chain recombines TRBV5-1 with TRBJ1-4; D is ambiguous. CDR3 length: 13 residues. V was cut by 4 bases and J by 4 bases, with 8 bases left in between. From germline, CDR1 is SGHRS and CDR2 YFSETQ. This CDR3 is CASSTALNEKLFF. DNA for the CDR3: TGCGCCAGCAGCACCGCCCTTAATGAAAAACTGTTTTTT.

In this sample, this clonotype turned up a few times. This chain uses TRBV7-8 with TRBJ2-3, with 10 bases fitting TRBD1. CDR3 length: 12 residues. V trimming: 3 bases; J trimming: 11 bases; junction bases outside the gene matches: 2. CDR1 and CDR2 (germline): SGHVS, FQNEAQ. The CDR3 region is CASSLRTGGQYF. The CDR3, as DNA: TGTGCCAGCAGCTTGAGGACAGGGGGGCAGTATTTT.

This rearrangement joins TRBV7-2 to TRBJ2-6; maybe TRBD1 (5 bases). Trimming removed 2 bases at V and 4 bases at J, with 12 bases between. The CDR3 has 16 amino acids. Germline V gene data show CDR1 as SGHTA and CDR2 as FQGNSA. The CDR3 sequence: CASSLPGGAGANVLTF. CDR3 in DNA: TGTGCCAGCAGCTTACCCGGTGGGGCAGGGGCCAACGTCCTGACTTTC.

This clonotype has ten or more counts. This chain's CDR3 is CASSLLSATYEQYF. In DNA form, the CDR3 reads TGCGCCAGCAGCTTGTTGAGCGCCACCTACGAGCAGTACTTC. V usage is TRBV5-1 and J usage is TRBJ2-7; D unclear. The CDR3 covers 14 residues. V was pared by 1 base and J by 2 bases, with 10 bases between. Germline V gene data show CDR1 as SGHRS and CDR2 as YFSETQ.

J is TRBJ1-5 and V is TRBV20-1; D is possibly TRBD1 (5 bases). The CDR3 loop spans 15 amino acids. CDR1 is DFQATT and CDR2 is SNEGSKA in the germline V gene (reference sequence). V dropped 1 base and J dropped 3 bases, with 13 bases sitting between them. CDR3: CSARVGQGTNQPQHF. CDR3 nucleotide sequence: TGCAGTGCTAGAGTTGGCCAGGGTACCAATCAGCCCCAGCATTTT.

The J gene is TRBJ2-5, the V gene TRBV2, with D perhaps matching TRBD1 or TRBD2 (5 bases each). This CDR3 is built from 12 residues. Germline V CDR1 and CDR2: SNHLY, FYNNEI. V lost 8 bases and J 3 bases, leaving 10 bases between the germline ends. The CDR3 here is CASLGTKETQYF. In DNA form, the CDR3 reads TGTGCCAGCCTCGGGACGAAAGAGACCCAGTACTTC.

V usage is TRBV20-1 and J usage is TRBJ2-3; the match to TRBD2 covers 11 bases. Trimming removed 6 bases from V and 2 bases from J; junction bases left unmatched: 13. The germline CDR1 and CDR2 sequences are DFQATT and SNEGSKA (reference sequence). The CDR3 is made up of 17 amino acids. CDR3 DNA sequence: TGCAGTGCCCCAGGGAGGGGTAGCGGGAGGGCCACAGATACGCAGTATTTT. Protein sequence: CSAPGRGSGRATDTQYF.

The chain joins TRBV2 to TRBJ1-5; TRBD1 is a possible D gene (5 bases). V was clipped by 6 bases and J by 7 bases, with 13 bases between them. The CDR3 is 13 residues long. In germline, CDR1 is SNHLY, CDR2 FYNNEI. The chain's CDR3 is CASSPGVLQPQHF. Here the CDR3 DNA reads TGTGCCAGCAGCCCGGGGGTACTCCAGCCCCAGCATTTT.